A single sample is the source of the 15 T cell receptor beta chains below, sequenced in a study of vaccination and CD4 T cells after COVID-19. Treatment: roughly 10-day PBMC culture with coronavirus spike peptide pools or control peptides (ViraFEST assay). Their antigens remain unidentified. Oncomine TCR Beta short-read sequencing was applied to DNA from cultured CD4+ T cells. TCRdb recomputed calls from the PCR reads with MiXCR, one row per CDR3 protein. The sample lists approximately 11,000 distinct CDR3 sequences; approximately 80% were seen once. Source material: CD4+ T cells from blood, cultured in vitro. These receptors were obtained from a human donor who had recovered from COVID-19.

V is TRBV7-2 and J is TRBJ1-1; D unresolved. The CDR3 runs to 17 residues. The germline CDR1 and CDR2 sequences are SGHTA and FQGNSA. Deletions cut 2 bases from V and 6 bases from J, with 22 bases between. The CDR3 spells CASSLSSDRYRKAEAFF. In DNA, the CDR3 is TGTGCCAGCAGCTTATCGAGCGATCGTTATCGCAAGGCTGAAGCTTTCTTT. Variable domain in full (rest from reference TRBV7-2 and TRBJ1-1): GAGVSQSPSNKVTEKGKDVELRCDPISGHTALYWYRQSLGQGLEFLIYFQGNSAPDKSGLPSDRFSAERTGGSVSTLTIQRTQQEDSAVYLCASSLSSDRYRKAEAFFGQGTRLTVV.

CDR3 sequence reads: CASSLEPGGRETQYF. The CDR3 nucleotides are TGTGCCAGCAGCTTAGAACCCGGGGGGCGAGAGACCCAGTACTTC. The genes are TRBV7-9 and TRBJ2-5; perhaps TRBD2 as D (7 bases). Between the trimmed V and J ends, which lost 1 base and 4 bases, there was a span of 13 bases. This CDR3 spans 15 amino acids. CDR1 is SEHNR and CDR2 is FQNEAQ in the germline V gene (reference sequence).

The chain joins TRBV20-1 to TRBJ1-1; D perhaps matches TRBD1 (6 bases). The V and J ends lost 5 bases and 3 bases respectively, with 13 bases between them. CDR3 length equals 13 residues. Looked up from germline, CDR1 is DFQATT and CDR2 is SNEGSKA (reference sequence). This chain's CDR3 is CSAGRGFDTEAFF. CDR3 coding DNA: TGCAGTGCTGGAAGGGGGTTCGACACTGAAGCTTTCTTT.

The V gene is TRBV6-1, the J gene TRBJ1-2; D perhaps matches TRBD1 (6 bases). CDR3 length equals 16 residues. CDR1 is MNHNS, CDR2 SASEGT, per germline. Deletions cut 2 bases from V and 4 bases from J, with 17 bases between. The CDR3 coding sequence is TGTGCCAGCAGTGAAAGGTCGGGGGGCGGAGGCTATGGCTACACCTTC. Translating it yields CASSERSGGGGYGYTF.

The chain employs TRBV25-1 and TRBJ2-3; D gene unclear. Trimming removed 4 bases at V and 2 bases at J, with 13 bases between. Germline CDR1 MGHDK, CDR2 SYGVNS. The CDR3 runs to 15 residues. CDR3 nucleotide sequence: TGTGCCAGCAGTGCTCGTCGGGCCTACACAGATACGCAGTATTTT. It encodes CASSARRAYTDTQYF.

The sample holds one count of this clonotype. The rearrangement joins TRBV27 to TRBJ2-4, with TRBD1 matching over 9 bases. The germline V gene has CDR1 MNHEY and CDR2 SMNVEV (reference sequence). The length of the CDR3 is 15 residues. Trimming took 8 bases from V and 7 from J; bases not matched to a gene: 12. The CDR3 here is CASRDLGQGKNIQYF. The DNA for the CDR3 is TGTGCCAGCCGGGATTTGGGACAGGGAAAGAACATTCAGTACTTC.

The CDR3 region is CASSRATIPYEQYF. CDR3 DNA: TGTGCCAGCAGTCGGGCGACAATTCCCTACGAGCAGTACTTC. The chain has TRBV28 and TRBJ2-7; D gene uncertain. The V end was cut by 5 bases, the J end by 2 bases, with 13 bases between. From germline, CDR1 is MDHEN and CDR2 SYDVKM. The CDR3 is 14 residues long.

The chain recombines TRBV4-1 with TRBJ1-6; D gene unclear. The CDR3 sequence is 16 residues long. Germline loops: CDR1 MGHRA, CDR2 YSYEKL. Trimming cost V 4 bases and J 5 bases, with 15 bases left between them. CDR3 sequence reads: CASSRGLTVDNSPLHF. As DNA, the CDR3 is TGCGCCAGCAGCCGTGGATTAACGGTGGATAATTCACCCCTCCACTTT.

The CDR3 DNA is TGCAGTGCTAGAGAGACAGGGCTGGACGAGCAGTACTTC. Protein sequence: CSARETGLDEQYF. This sequence joins TRBV20-1 and TRBJ2-7; 7 positions match TRBD1. The CDR3 has 13 residues. Germline V gene data show CDR1 as DFQATT and CDR2 as SNEGSKA (reference sequence). V gave up 0 bases and J gave up 5 bases; unmatched junction bases: 4.

CDR3 in amino acids: CASSYWGRDNSPLHF. The CDR3 region has the DNA TGTGCCAGCAGTTATTGGGGGCGGGATAATTCACCCCTCCACTTT. V usage is TRBV27 and J usage is TRBJ1-6, with a possible D match to TRBD1 (6 bases). Germline loops: CDR1 MNHEY, CDR2 SMNVEV (reference sequence). The V end was cut by 4 bases, the J end by 5 bases, with 12 bases between. CDR3 length: 15 residues.

The chain has TRBV28 and TRBJ2-7; 9 nucleotides align to TRBD2. The germline V gene encodes CDR1 MDHEN and CDR2 SYDVKM. Trimming removed 6 bases from V and 2 bases from J; junction bases left unmatched: 11. The CDR3 spans 16 residues. DNA of the CDR3: TGTGCCAGCAGGCAGAATAGCGGGAGTGGCACCTACGAGCAGTACTTC. Translating it yields CASRQNSGSGTYEQYF.

V and J are TRBV5-1 and TRBJ1-5; D is perhaps TRBD1 (6 bases). The germline V and J ends were trimmed by 4 bases and 7 bases, with 15 bases remaining between them. Germline-derived CDR1 and CDR2 are SGHRS and YFSETQ. The CDR3 consists of 14 residues. This chain's CDR3 is CASSHRPGVQPQHF. The CDR3, as DNA: TGCGCCAGCAGCCACCGACCAGGGGTCCAGCCCCAGCATTTT.

In the case of this clonotype: At one boundary the junction diverges from the germline segment, which might be a read error. J is TRBJ2-5 and V is TRBV7-7; 14 nucleotides align to TRBD2. Germline CDR1 is SSHAT and CDR2 is FNYEAQ (reference sequence). This CDR3 is 17 amino acids long. CDR3 nucleotide sequence: TGTGCTAGCAGCTTAGGGGGACTAGCGGGAGAGGGGGAGACCCAGTACTTC. Its translation: CASSLGGLAGEGETQYF.

The chain uses TRBV7-2 and TRBJ1-5; TRBD1 matches at 7 bases. Germline CDR1 reads SGHTA; CDR2 reads FQGNSA. This CDR3 has 15 amino acids. The V segment lost 5 bases and the J segment 4 bases; nucleotides outside the gene matches: 8. The CDR3 DNA reads TGTGCCAGCAGCCGTGGGGACAGCCGAAATCAGCCCCAGCATTTT. This gives the protein CASSRGDSRNQPQHF.

This rearrangement joins TRBV6-2 or TRBV6-3 to TRBJ1-2; 9 bases match TRBD1. Germline loops: CDR1 MNHEY, CDR2 SVGEGT. The ends lost 6 bases at V and 7 bases at J; junction bases unmatched: 3. This CDR3 is 12 amino acids long. The CDR3 reads CASRQGARGYTF. CDR3 DNA: TGTGCCAGCAGACAGGGGGCGCGTGGCTACACCTTC.